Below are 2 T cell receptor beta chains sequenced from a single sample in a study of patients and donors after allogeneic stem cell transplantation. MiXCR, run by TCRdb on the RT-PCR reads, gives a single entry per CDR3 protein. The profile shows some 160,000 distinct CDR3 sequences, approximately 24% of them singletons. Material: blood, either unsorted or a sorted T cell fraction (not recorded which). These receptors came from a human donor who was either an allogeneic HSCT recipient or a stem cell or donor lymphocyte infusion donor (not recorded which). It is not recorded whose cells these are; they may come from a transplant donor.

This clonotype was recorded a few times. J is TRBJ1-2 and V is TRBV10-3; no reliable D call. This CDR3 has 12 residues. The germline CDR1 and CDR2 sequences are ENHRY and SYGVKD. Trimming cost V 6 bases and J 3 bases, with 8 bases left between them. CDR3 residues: CAIRTVDYGYTF. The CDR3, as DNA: TGTGCCATCAGGACTGTCGACTATGGCTACACCTTC.

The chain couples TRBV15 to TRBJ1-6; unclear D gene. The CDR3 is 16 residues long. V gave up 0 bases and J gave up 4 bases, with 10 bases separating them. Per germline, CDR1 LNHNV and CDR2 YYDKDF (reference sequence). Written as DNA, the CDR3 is TGTGCCACCAGCAGAGATTCCCAGGAGTATAATTCACCCCTCCACTTT. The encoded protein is CATSRDSQEYNSPLHF. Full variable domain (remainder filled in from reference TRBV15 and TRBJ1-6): DAMVIQNPRYQVTQFGKPVTLSCSQTLNHNVMYWYQQKSSQAPKLLFHYYDKDFNNEADTPDNFQSRRPNTSFCFLDIRSPGLGDTAMYLCATSRDSQEYNSPLHFGNGTRLTVT.